The rows below give T cell receptor beta chains drawn from one sample of a study of OX40 agonist ivuxolimab in advanced cancers. TCRdb keeps only in-frame clones here, not all; method: immunoSEQ multiplex PCR. The sample includes tens of thousands of clones, 83% of them seen just once. Material: CD4+ or CD8+ T cells sorted from blood, obtained in a trial of the OX40 agonist ivuxolimab. These receptors originate from an adult with an advanced solid tumor such as melanoma, head and neck, liver or kidney cancer. Each CDR3 is given with its conserved first and last residue. The D gene is left open where the match is weak. Clone size is stated in some rows and not others, as once, few, many or a class when expanded.

d_call clone_size j_call v_call cdr3_nt cdr3_aa
- - TRBJ2-5 TRBV7-2 TGTGCCAGCAGCTTAGGACAGAGCCAAGAGACCCAGTACTTC CASSLGQSQETQYF
- - TRBJ2-7 TRBV6-5 TGTGCCACCGCAACCGGGGACGTCTCCTACGAGCAGTACTTC CATATGDVSYEQYF
- - TRBJ1-2 TRBV30 TGTGCCTGGAGTGCACAGGCCTTGGGCTACACCTTC CAWSAQALGYTF
- - TRBJ1-5 TRBV28 TGTGCCAGCGTAAGGAGATACAATCAGCCCCAGCATTTT CASVRRYNQPQHF
- few TRBJ1-1 TRBV5-6 TGTGCCAGCAGCTTGTACCGGAACACTGAAGCTTTCTTT CASSLYRNTEAFF
TRBD1 - TRBJ2-3 TRBV4-3 TGCGCCAGCAGCCACGAGGGACAGGGTAGGACCCCAGATACGCAGTATTTT CASSHEGQGRTPDTQYF
- - TRBJ1-1 TRBV19 TGTGCCATCAAGGGGCGCCTGGACAGAGAAGCTTTCTTT CAIKGRLDREAFF
- once TRBJ2-2 TRBV18 TGTGCCAGCTCACCCCGGACACCGGTACGCGGGGAGCTGTTTTTT CASSPRTPVRGELFF
TRBD1 - TRBJ2-3 TRBV6-4 TGTGCCAGCAGTGCCCGGACAGGGGTTGATTCCGCAGATACGCAGTATTTT CASSARTGVDSADTQYF
- - TRBJ1-3 TRBV23-1 TGCGCCAGCAGAAATGGGGCGCAGGGCCTACCCTCTGGACCCGGAAACACCATATATTTT CASRNGAQGLPSGPGNTIYF
TRBD1 - TRBJ2-5 TRBV19 TGTGCCAGTATGGGACAGGGGGCTATTGAGGAGACCCAGTACTTC CASMGQGAIEETQYF
- - TRBJ2-2 TRBV30 TGTGCCTGGAGTGTAGGGGGGGACGGGGAGCTGTTTTTT CAWSVGGDGELFF
TRBD1 - TRBJ1-4 TRBV7-9 TGTGCCAGCAGCCTAGGGTGGACAGGGCCTACTAATGAAAAACTGTTTTTT CASSLGWTGPTNEKLFF
- - TRBJ1-6 TRBV6-5 TGTGCCAGCAGTTATAAGGCTCATGGTAATTCACCCCTCCACTTT CASSYKAHGNSPLHF
- - TRBJ2-1 TRBV7-2 TGTGCCAGCAGCTTAATCAGAGGCAGCAACAATGAGCAGTTCTTC CASSLIRGSNNEQFF
- - TRBJ2-3 TRBV6-5 TGTGCCAGCATGAGGGGGGTACACACAGATACGCAGTATTTT CASMRGVHTDTQYF
TRBD1 - TRBJ1-2 TRBV5-1 TGCGCCAGCAGCACAGGACAGGGGAGCTATGGCTACACCTTC CASSTGQGSYGYTF
TRBD1 - TRBJ2-7 TRBV11-2 TGTGCCAGCAGCTTAGAGACAGGGGGAACCTACGAGCAGTACTTC CASSLETGGTYEQYF
- - TRBJ1-4 TRBV12-2 TGTGCGAGGGCCCTCCCAGCAACAACTAATGAAAAACTGTTTTTT CARALPATTNEKLFF
- - TRBJ2-2 TRBV19 TGTGCCAGTAGGGAGGTTTACACCGGGGAGCTGTTTTTT CASREVYTGELFF
- - TRBJ2-4 TRBV7-2 TGTGCCAGCAGCTTAGGGGTCTTAAACATTCAGTACTTC CASSLGVLNIQYF
TRBD1 few TRBJ1-2 TRBV6-5 TGTGCCAGCAGTTACTCGAGGACAGGGGGAAACTATGGCTACACCTTC CASSYSRTGGNYGYTF
- - TRBJ1-2 TRBV4-3 TGCGCCAGCAGCCTAACTGGGAACTATGGCTACACCTTC CASSLTGNYGYTF
- once TRBJ2-7 TRBV30 TGTGCCTGGAGTATACAGTCAGCCGGCTCCTACGAGCAGTACTTC CAWSIQSAGSYEQYF
- - TRBJ1-2 TRBV6-6 TGTGCCAGCAGTTACGAGGATGGCTACACCTTC CASSYEDGYTF
- - TRBJ1-1 TRBV27 TGTGCCAGCAGTTTAGGGCCGCCCTTGAACACTGAAGCTTTCTTT CASSLGPPLNTEAFF
- - TRBJ2-2 TRBV10-1 TGCGCCGCAGTCTTCGGGGAGCTGTTTTTT CAAVFGELFF
TRBD2 - TRBJ2-1 TRBV7-3 TGTGCCAGCAGCCCCCGCCCAGCGGGGGATTACAATGAGCAGTTCTTC CASSPRPAGDYNEQFF
TRBD2 - TRBJ2-5 TRBV5-1 TGCGCCAGCAGCGCCGGACTAGCGGGGGGGCCTGAGGAGACCCAGTACTTC CASSAGLAGGPEETQYF
- - TRBJ1-1 TRBV18 TGTGCCAGCTCACCACCGGGCAGGGGGAACACTGAAGCTTTCTTT CASSPPGRGNTEAFF
- once TRBJ1-1 TRBV7-9 TGTGCCAGCAGCTTTGCGCTGACGACTCGCGCTTTCTTT CASSFALTTRAFF
- - TRBJ1-6 TRBV7-8 TGTGCCAGCAGCTTAGAACCGATTAGTTCACCCCTCCACTTT CASSLEPISSPLHF
- - TRBJ1-6 TRBV7-9 TGTGCCAGCAGCTCACAGGGCAGTTACTCACCCCTCCACTTT CASSSQGSYSPLHF
- few TRBJ2-2 TRBV2 TGTGCCAGCAGTGAGGAGCGCACCGGGGAGCTGTTTTTT CASSEERTGELFF
TRBD2 - TRBJ2-7 TRBV28 TGTGCCAGCAGTTTTTCATCTAGTAGCGGGGGGTTGAGCTCCTACGAGCAGTACTTC CASSFSSSSGGLSSYEQYF
TRBD1 - TRBJ1-6 TRBV19 TGTGCCAGTAGTACCTCGCTCACAGGGGTTTCTTCACCCCTCCACTTT CASSTSLTGVSSPLHF
TRBD2 once TRBJ2-1 TRBV4-2 TGTGCCAGCAGCCAAGAGACTAGCGGGGGCGTGCAGTTCTTC CASSQETSGGVQFF
- - TRBJ1-6 TRBV2 TGTGCCAGCAGTGTTAGAGGGGATTCTTCACCCCTCCACTTT CASSVRGDSSPLHF
- few TRBJ1-1 TRBV7-9 TGTGCCAGCTCAGGCGTACGGGGGATGAACACTGAAGCTTTCTTT CASSGVRGMNTEAFF
TRBD2 - TRBJ2-1 TRBV11-2 TGTGCCAGCAGCTCCAACCTTTTAGCGGGGGGGAACAATGAGCAGTTCTTC CASSSNLLAGGNNEQFF
- - TRBJ1-2 TRBV5-5 TGTGCCAGCAGCTTGCCACAGAGAATCTATGGCTACACCTTC CASSLPQRIYGYTF
TRBD2 - TRBJ2-3 TRBV7-3 TGTGCCAGCAGCTCGGGACTAGCGGGGAGCACAGATACGCAGTATTTT CASSSGLAGSTDTQYF
- - TRBJ1-2 TRBV28 TGTGCCAGCAGCCCAACCATTAACTATGGCTACACCTTC CASSPTINYGYTF
TRBD1 once TRBJ1-1 TRBV6-5 TGTGCCAGCAGCGGGGACAGGGATGAAGCTTTCTTT CASSGDRDEAFF
- few TRBJ1-3 TRBV30 TGTGCCTGGAGCGGCGGATCAGGGAGAAACACCATATATTTT CAWSGGSGRNTIYF
- once TRBJ1-4 TRBV19 TGTGCCAGTAGTCCGGCCTCATCTTCCAACCGACTCGAAAAACTGTTTTTT CASSPASSSNRLEKLFF
- - TRBJ1-4 TRBV28 TGTGCCAGCAGTTCCCCGGGTGGAACTAATGAAAAACTGTTTTTT CASSSPGGTNEKLFF
- - TRBJ1-1 TRBV5-8 TGTGCCAGCAGCCCCTGGGGGCGGGAGACTGAAGCTTTCTTT CASSPWGRETEAFF
- once TRBJ1-1 TRBV5-6 TGTGCCAGCAGCGTGGTCGGGGTAGGCACTGAAGCTTTCTTT CASSVVGVGTEAFF
TRBD1 - TRBJ1-6 TRBV25-1 TGTGCCAGCAGTGAATCAGGGGACAGGGATCTCCGGCCCCTCCACTTT CASSESGDRDLRPLHF
- - TRBJ2-1 TRBV6-5 TGTGCCAGCAGTTACTCGGCGAACCTCAATGCGGAGCAGTTCTTC CASSYSANLNAEQFF
- - TRBJ1-1 TRBV7-9 TGTGCCAGCAGCTCTCCGGTGAACACTGAAGCTTTCTTT CASSSPVNTEAFF
- - TRBJ2-3 TRBV19 TGTGCCAGTAGTACCCCGGGTTTGACTCGCACAGATACGCAGTATTTT CASSTPGLTRTDTQYF